Listed below are T cell receptor beta chains from one sample, sequenced in a study of blood T cell repertoires in COVID-19. Repertoires were generated with immunoSEQ multiplex PCR, while TCRdb's copy carries only in-frame clones and drops some. Among roughly 170,000 clones listed, about 88% were seen once. Sequenced material: peripheral blood. These receptors were obtained from a woman aged 45 to 65 with COVID-19, enrolled during active disease. CDR3s include the opening cysteine and the closing phenylalanine or tryptophan. The D gene is left open where the match is weak. Not every row has a clone size; where given, it reads once, few, many or a size class.

clone_size: -; d_call: TRBD2; j_call: TRBJ2-1; v_call: TRBV4-1; cdr3_aa: CASSPGGGGAIYNEQFF; cdr3_nt: TGCGCCAGCAGCCCTGGGGGCGGGGGGGCCATATACAATGAGCAGTTCTTC
clone_size: -; d_call: TRBD2; j_call: TRBJ2-5; v_call: TRBV3-1/TRBV3-2; cdr3_aa: CASVGASGGPGGETQYF; cdr3_nt: TGTGCCAGCGTTGGTGCTAGCGGGGGGCCCGGAGGGGAGACCCAGTACTTC
clone_size: few; d_call: TRBD2; j_call: TRBJ2-3; v_call: TRBV10-3; cdr3_aa: CAINSGGEDTQYF; cdr3_nt: TGTGCCATCAACAGCGGGGGGGAAGATACGCAGTATTTT
clone_size: -; d_call: TRBD1; j_call: TRBJ1-2; v_call: TRBV20-1; cdr3_aa: CSSYGQGGYTF; cdr3_nt: TGCAGTTCCTACGGACAGGGTGGCTACACCTTC
clone_size: -; d_call: TRBD1; j_call: TRBJ2-7; v_call: TRBV5-1; cdr3_aa: CASSLGDSTYEQYF; cdr3_nt: TGCGCCAGCAGCTTGGGGGACAGTACCTACGAGCAGTACTTC
clone_size: -; d_call: -; j_call: TRBJ1-2; v_call: TRBV19; cdr3_aa: CASSIAGRDYGYTF; cdr3_nt: TGTGCCAGTAGTATAGCTGGCAGGGACTATGGCTACACCTTC
clone_size: -; d_call: -; j_call: TRBJ2-7; v_call: TRBV18; cdr3_aa: CASSNMDRYEQYF; cdr3_nt: TGTGCCAGCTCAAACATGGACAGATACGAGCAGTACTTC
clone_size: -; d_call: -; j_call: TRBJ1-6; v_call: TRBV10-2; cdr3_aa: CASGVTSLAESYNSPLHF; cdr3_nt: TGCGCCAGCGGAGTGACATCTCTAGCGGAGTCCTATAATTCACCCCTCCACTTT
clone_size: -; d_call: TRBD1; j_call: TRBJ1-6; v_call: TRBV27; cdr3_aa: CASRDRSYNSPLHF; cdr3_nt: TGTGCCAGCAGGGACAGGTCCTATAATTCACCCCTCCACTTT
clone_size: -; d_call: -; j_call: TRBJ2-7; v_call: TRBV2; cdr3_aa: CASRGDSSYEQYF; cdr3_nt: TGTGCCAGCAGGGGGGACTCTTCCTACGAGCAGTACTTC
clone_size: few; d_call: -; j_call: TRBJ1-4; v_call: TRBV19; cdr3_aa: CASNFRGRDNEKLFF; cdr3_nt: TGTGCCAGTAATTTCAGGGGAAGAGATAATGAAAAACTGTTTTTT
clone_size: -; d_call: TRBD1; j_call: TRBJ1-6; v_call: TRBV5-4; cdr3_aa: CASSGTGEGGTPLHF; cdr3_nt: TGTGCCAGCAGCGGGACAGGGGAAGGGGGAACACCCCTCCACTTT
clone_size: -; d_call: -; j_call: TRBJ1-2; v_call: TRBV27; cdr3_aa: CASSFYRDNYGYTF; cdr3_nt: TGTGCCAGCAGTTTTTACAGGGACAACTATGGCTACACCTTC
clone_size: once; d_call: TRBD2; j_call: TRBJ2-1; v_call: TRBV9; cdr3_aa: CASNTGLAGRNEQFF; cdr3_nt: TGTGCCAGCAACACAGGACTAGCGGGGAGGAATGAGCAGTTCTTC
clone_size: -; d_call: -; j_call: TRBJ1-5; v_call: TRBV2; cdr3_aa: CASRGGANQPQHF; cdr3_nt: TGTGCCAGCAGGGGGGGGGCTAATCAGCCCCAGCATTTT
clone_size: -; d_call: TRBD1; j_call: TRBJ1-5; v_call: TRBV27; cdr3_aa: CASREEGARLPQHF; cdr3_nt: TGTGCCAGCAGAGAGGAGGGGGCCCGCTTGCCCCAGCATTTT
clone_size: -; d_call: -; j_call: TRBJ1-6; v_call: TRBV9; cdr3_aa: CASSVGGSNSPLHF; cdr3_nt: TGTGCCAGCAGCGTAGGTGGCAGTAATTCACCCCTCCACTTT
clone_size: once; d_call: TRBD2; j_call: TRBJ2-7; v_call: TRBV5-1; cdr3_aa: CASSSAASGAVYEQYF; cdr3_nt: TGCGCCAGCAGCTCGGCGGCTAGCGGGGCTGTCTACGAGCAGTACTTC
clone_size: -; d_call: -; j_call: TRBJ1-6; v_call: TRBV30; cdr3_aa: CAWSTMAYNSPLHF; cdr3_nt: TGTGCCTGGAGTACAATGGCCTATAATTCACCCCTCCACTTT
clone_size: -; d_call: TRBD2; j_call: TRBJ2-7; v_call: TRBV11-2; cdr3_aa: CASSFSAGESYEQYF; cdr3_nt: TGTGCCAGCAGCTTTTCGGCGGGGGAATCCTACGAGCAGTACTTC
clone_size: -; d_call: TRBD2; j_call: TRBJ2-3; v_call: TRBV5-5; cdr3_aa: CASIVSGGPDTQYF; cdr3_nt: TGTGCCAGCATCGTGTCGGGAGGGCCAGATACGCAGTATTTT
clone_size: -; d_call: TRBD2; j_call: TRBJ2-2; v_call: TRBV4-1; cdr3_aa: CASSQARWGGTNTGELFF; cdr3_nt: TGCGCCAGCAGCCAGGCAAGATGGGGGGGAACGAACACCGGGGAGCTGTTTTTT
clone_size: -; d_call: TRBD2; j_call: TRBJ2-5; v_call: TRBV5-1; cdr3_aa: CASSRRGGAEETQYF; cdr3_nt: TGCGCCAGCAGTCGCCGCGGGGGGGCAGAGGAGACCCAGTACTTC
clone_size: -; d_call: -; j_call: TRBJ2-1; v_call: TRBV10-1; cdr3_aa: CASSQGSYNEQFF; cdr3_nt: TGCGCCAGCAGCCAGGGCTCCTACAATGAGCAGTTCTTC
clone_size: few; d_call: -; j_call: TRBJ1-2; v_call: TRBV5-6; cdr3_aa: CASSYTGSGGYTF; cdr3_nt: TGTGCCAGCAGCTACACAGGGTCCGGTGGCTACACCTTC
clone_size: -; d_call: TRBD1; j_call: TRBJ1-4; v_call: TRBV6-2/TRBV6-3; cdr3_aa: CASSYVNGNRGSTNEKLFF; cdr3_nt: TGTGCCAGCAGTTATGTAAATGGTAACAGGGGCTCAACTAATGAAAAACTGTTTTTT
clone_size: -; d_call: -; j_call: TRBJ2-5; v_call: TRBV7-9; cdr3_aa: CASSLQGFVETQYF; cdr3_nt: TGTGCCAGCAGCTTGCAGGGTTTTGTGGAGACCCAGTACTTC
clone_size: -; d_call: -; j_call: TRBJ2-5; v_call: TRBV21-1; cdr3_aa: CASRGGAGTSGLDGETQYF; cdr3_nt: TGTGCCAGCAGAGGCGGAGCGGGGACTAGCGGCCTCGATGGGGAGACCCAGTACTTC
clone_size: -; d_call: TRBD1; j_call: TRBJ1-1; v_call: TRBV19; cdr3_aa: CASSTEAQGAFGEAFF; cdr3_nt: TGTGCCAGTAGTACCGAAGCACAGGGGGCATTTGGTGAAGCTTTCTTT
clone_size: -; d_call: TRBD2; j_call: TRBJ2-3; v_call: TRBV28; cdr3_aa: CASSLGGGITDTQYF; cdr3_nt: TGTGCCAGCAGTTTAGGCGGGGGGATCACAGATACGCAGTATTTT
clone_size: few; d_call: TRBD2; j_call: TRBJ2-1; v_call: TRBV18; cdr3_aa: CASSPGTSGMNEQFF; cdr3_nt: TGTGCCAGCTCACCAGGGACTAGCGGCATGAATGAGCAGTTCTTC
clone_size: -; d_call: -; j_call: TRBJ2-1; v_call: TRBV6-6; cdr3_aa: CASGQYNEQFF; cdr3_nt: TGTGCCAGCGGACAGTACAATGAGCAGTTCTTC
clone_size: -; d_call: -; j_call: TRBJ2-4; v_call: TRBV19; cdr3_aa: CASSIDGAKNIQYF; cdr3_nt: TGTGCCAGTAGTATAGATGGGGCGAAAAACATTCAGTACTTC
clone_size: -; d_call: -; j_call: TRBJ1-5; v_call: TRBV10-3; cdr3_aa: CAISESTPVGGAQHF; cdr3_nt: TGTGCCATCAGTGAGTCGACACCGGTGGGGGGGGCCCAGCATTTT
clone_size: -; d_call: TRBD2; j_call: TRBJ2-1; v_call: TRBV5-1; cdr3_aa: CASSLSGTSFGEQFF; cdr3_nt: TGCGCCAGCAGCTTGTCCGGGACTAGTTTTGGTGAGCAGTTCTTC
clone_size: -; d_call: TRBD2; j_call: TRBJ2-3; v_call: TRBV4-1; cdr3_aa: CASSPRLAGSIPTDTQYF; cdr3_nt: TGCGCCAGCAGCCCACGACTAGCGGGGAGTATCCCCACAGATACGCAGTATTTT
clone_size: -; d_call: -; j_call: TRBJ2-2; v_call: TRBV11-2; cdr3_aa: CASSLDNREGAGELFF; cdr3_nt: TGTGCCAGCAGCTTAGATAACAGGGAAGGAGCCGGGGAGCTGTTTTTT
clone_size: -; d_call: TRBD1; j_call: TRBJ1-2; v_call: TRBV12-3/TRBV12-4; cdr3_aa: CASSPTGDYGYTF; cdr3_nt: TGTGCCAGCAGTCCCACAGGGGACTATGGCTACACCTTC
clone_size: -; d_call: -; j_call: TRBJ1-2; v_call: TRBV6-5; cdr3_aa: CASNSYSGGYTF; cdr3_nt: TGTGCCAGCAATAGTTACAGCGGTGGCTACACCTTC
clone_size: -; d_call: TRBD2; j_call: TRBJ2-7; v_call: TRBV18; cdr3_aa: CASSNSGGYEQYF; cdr3_nt: TGTGCCAGCTCAAATAGCGGGGGGTACGAGCAGTACTTC
clone_size: -; d_call: TRBD2; j_call: TRBJ2-5; v_call: TRBV6-5; cdr3_aa: CASSRGLANQETQYF; cdr3_nt: TGTGCCAGCAGCCGGGGACTAGCGAACCAAGAGACCCAGTACTTC
clone_size: -; d_call: TRBD2; j_call: TRBJ2-7; v_call: TRBV6-6; cdr3_aa: CASRLGGSSYEQYF; cdr3_nt: TGTGCCAGCCGGCTAGGCGGGAGCTCCTACGAGCAGTACTTC
clone_size: once; d_call: TRBD2; j_call: TRBJ2-1; v_call: TRBV18; cdr3_aa: CASSLGLNNEQFF; cdr3_nt: TGTGCCAGCTCACTGGGACTAAACAATGAGCAGTTCTTC
clone_size: few; d_call: TRBD1; j_call: TRBJ2-2; v_call: TRBV2; cdr3_aa: CASSGQGYTGELFF; cdr3_nt: TGTGCCAGCAGTGGACAGGGGTACACCGGGGAGCTGTTTTTT
clone_size: -; d_call: TRBD2; j_call: TRBJ2-3; v_call: TRBV6-6; cdr3_aa: CASTQELGLESDTQYF; cdr3_nt: TGTGCCAGCACCCAAGAACTGGGACTAGAATCAGATACGCAGTATTTT
clone_size: -; d_call: TRBD1; j_call: TRBJ1-1; v_call: TRBV6-5; cdr3_aa: CASSMDRGLGTEAFF; cdr3_nt: TGTGCCAGCAGCATGGACAGGGGGCTGGGCACTGAAGCTTTCTTT
clone_size: -; d_call: TRBD1; j_call: TRBJ2-4; v_call: TRBV6-2/TRBV6-3; cdr3_aa: CASSGTGGAKNIQYF; cdr3_nt: TGTGCCAGCAGTGGGACAGGGGGAGCCAAAAACATTCAGTACTTC
clone_size: -; d_call: TRBD2; j_call: TRBJ2-5; v_call: TRBV4-2; cdr3_aa: CASSQDTTSVQETQYF; cdr3_nt: TGTGCCAGCAGCCAAGATACGACTAGCGTCCAAGAGACCCAGTACTTC
clone_size: -; d_call: -; j_call: TRBJ1-4; v_call: TRBV18; cdr3_aa: CASSPTVNEKLFF; cdr3_nt: TGTGCCAGCTCGCCGACAGTCAATGAAAAACTGTTTTTT
clone_size: -; d_call: -; j_call: TRBJ1-2; v_call: TRBV5-1; cdr3_aa: CASSLLAASYGYTF; cdr3_nt: TGCGCCAGCAGCCTACTGGCGGCTTCCTATGGCTACACCTTC
clone_size: -; d_call: -; j_call: TRBJ2-3; v_call: TRBV11-3; cdr3_aa: CASSSQTSLDTQYF; cdr3_nt: TGTGCCAGCAGCTCGCAGACTAGTCTGGATACGCAGTATTTT